This TCR beta chain was identified in a study of T cell responses to AZD1222 COVID-19 vaccine. Study-wide context: Both about-4-week and about-12-week second-dose recipients were combined. Whole-study results and caveats: A rise in Spike-specific TCR breadth and depth followed two AZD1222 doses. Reportedly, nearly half the spike-specific TCRs target unmutated variant regions. Dominant CD4 TCR responses targeted spike regions 160-218 and 743-854.

The germline gives CDR1 SGHKS, CDR2 YYEKEE (reference sequence). V gave up 2 bases and J gave up 5 bases, with 17 bases separating them. The CDR3 covers 15 residues. On this clone: Its matching antigen is unknown.

This table comes from immunoSEQ multiplex PCR, and its TCRdb copy is limited to in-frame clones, with some not included. The sample lists about 92,000 clones, approximately 91% occurring once. The receptor was isolated from an adult in good health. Sequenced material: peripheral blood, taken on day 0 of AZD1222 vaccination. V usage is TRBV5-5 and J usage is TRBJ2-7; perhaps TRBD2 as D (5 bases). As DNA, the CDR3 is TGTGCCAGCAGCTTAGTAATCGGGCGGGTAAACGAGCAGTACTTC. It encodes CASSLVIGRVNEQYF. Filled out from reference TRBV5-5 and TRBJ2-7, the complete variable domain reads DAGVTQSPTHLIKTRGQQVTLRCSPISGHKSVSWYQQVLGQGPQFIFQYYEKEERGRGNFPDRFSARQFPNYSSELNVNALLLGDSALYLCASSLVIGRVNEQYFGPGTRLTVT.